A single sample gave rise to the 5 T cell receptor beta chains below, sequenced in a study of T cell responses to AZD1222 COVID-19 vaccine. Produced via immunoSEQ multiplex PCR; TCRdb's table is partial and in-frame only. The repertoire holds 150,000 to 200,000 clones, with roughly 93% as singletons. The source was peripheral blood, collected on day 0 of AZD1222 vaccination. The receptors were sampled from an adult in good health.

V usage is TRBV7-2 and J usage is TRBJ1-5; the D gene is possibly TRBD1 (6 bases). The CDR3 sequence is 17 residues long. Looked up from germline, CDR1 is SGHTA and CDR2 is FQGNSA. Trimming shortened V by 4 bases and J by 1 base, and 17 bases separated the two germline ends. The chain's CDR3 is CASSSLSGHGSNQPQHF. Here the CDR3 DNA reads TGTGCCAGCAGCTCACTTTCGGGACACGGCAGCAATCAGCCCCAGCATTTT.

The J gene is TRBJ1-2, the V gene TRBV5-6; D not certain. The ends were cut back, 2 bases at V and 2 bases at J, with 10 bases in the middle. The CDR3 has 14 residues. CDR1 is SGHDT, CDR2 YYEEEE, per germline. CDR3 sequence: CASSLIGANYGYTF. The CDR3 coding sequence is TGTGCCAGCAGCTTAATCGGCGCCAACTATGGCTACACCTTC.

The rearrangement uses TRBV18 and TRBJ1-2; no firm D call. The germline CDR1 and CDR2 sequences are KGHSH and LQKENI. There are 16 residues in the CDR3. Trimming shortened V by 2 bases and J by 2 bases, and 15 bases separated the two germline ends. The chain's CDR3 is CASSPGRIESNYGYTF. The CDR3, as DNA: TGTGCCAGCTCACCAGGACGGATCGAATCCAACTATGGCTACACCTTC.

The chain is built from TRBV11-2 and TRBJ1-1, with D possibly matching TRBD1 (6 bases). V lost 3 bases, J lost 1 base, and 9 bases lay in between. The CDR3 sequence is 14 residues long. Germline values: CDR1 SGHAT, CDR2 FQNNGV. CDR3 loop: CASSLGGENTEAFF. The CDR3 bases are TGTGCCAGCAGCTTGGGGGGCGAGAACACTGAAGCTTTCTTT.

The chain employs TRBV11-2 and TRBJ2-2, with a weak D call TRBD1 (6 bases). The CDR3 is made up of 18 amino acids. Between the trimmed V and J ends, which lost 1 base and 6 bases, there was a span of 21 bases. CDR1 and CDR2 (germline): SGHAT, FQNNGV. The CDR3 protein is CASSLVWVQGGFAGELFF. Here the CDR3 DNA reads TGTGCCAGCAGCTTAGTTTGGGTACAGGGTGGGTTCGCCGGGGAGCTGTTTTTT. Using reference TRBV11-2 and TRBJ2-2 for the parts outside the CDR3, the full variable domain is EAGVAQSPRYKIIEKRQSVAFWCNPISGHATLYWYQQILGQGPKLLIQFQNNGVVDDSQLPKDRFSAERLKGVDSTLKIQPAKLEDSAVYLCASSLVWVQGGFAGELFFGEGSRLTVL.